This entry lists 14 T cell receptor beta chains sequenced from one sample in a study of blood T cell repertoires in COVID-19. Some clones are missing from TCRdb's copy, which holds only in-frame ones; the method was immunoSEQ multiplex PCR. Of around 100,000 clones in the sample, 84% were seen once. The sample consisted of peripheral blood. These TCRs come from a woman aged 40 to 49 with acute or convalescent COVID-19.

The chain links TRBV6-6 to TRBJ2-1, with TRBD2 matching 8 bases. Losses at the gene ends were 10 bases for V and 5 bases for J; bases not matched to a gene: 13. CDR3 length equals 15 residues. Germline V lookup: CDR1 MNHNY, CDR2 SVGAGI (reference sequence). In DNA form, the CDR3 reads TGTGCCACCCGGTCGTCCGGCGGGGGGAACAATGAGCAGTTCTTC. Amino acid sequence: CATRSSGGGNNEQFF.

The J gene is TRBJ2-7, the V gene TRBV4-1, with 7 positions matching TRBD2. Germline V CDR1 and CDR2: MGHRA, YSYEKL. Trimming removed 4 bases from V and 1 base from J; junction bases left unmatched: 10. The CDR3 runs to 16 residues. CDR3 sequence reads: CASSPSGAKGSYEQYF. In DNA, the CDR3 is TGCGCCAGCAGCCCCAGCGGGGCTAAGGGTTCCTACGAGCAGTACTTC.

The J gene is TRBJ1-6, the V gene TRBV2; a possible D gene is TRBD1 (5 bases). The CDR3 is 14 residues long. The germline V gene has CDR1 SNHLY and CDR2 FYNNEI. V was shortened by 4 bases and J by 7 bases, with 11 bases between the two germline ends. The CDR3 sequence: CASSVGVGNSPLHF. The CDR3 DNA follows: TGTGCCAGCAGTGTAGGGGTGGGGAATTCACCCCTCCACTTT.

The V gene is TRBV5-1, the J gene TRBJ1-4; no definite D call. The V gene's germline CDR1 is SGHRS and CDR2 YFSETQ. V was clipped by 0 bases and J by 8 bases, with 11 bases between them. The CDR3 contains 14 residues. The CDR3 reads CASSLDGGREKLFF. The CDR3 DNA is TGCGCCAGCAGCTTGGACGGAGGGAGGGAAAAACTGTTTTTT.

DNA of the CDR3: TGTGCCAGCAGCTCAGCTAAGGACAGAATCCAAAACACCGGGGAGCTGTTTTTT. It yields the protein CASSSAKDRIQNTGELFF. The chain has TRBV7-9 and TRBJ2-2; weak D call: TRBD1 (6 bases). Trimming took off 4 bases at V and 2 bases at J, with 20 bases between the two ends. The CDR3 totals 18 residues. The germline CDR1 and CDR2 sequences are SEHNR and FQNEAQ (reference sequence).

The chain joins TRBV15 to TRBJ1-1; D may be TRBD1 (5 bases). V lost 1 base and J lost 7, with 13 bases in between. The CDR3 runs 14 residues. Germline lookup yields CDR1 LNHNV and CDR2 YYDKDF (reference sequence). CDR3 in amino acids: CATSRGQLEGEAFF. Here the CDR3 DNA reads TGTGCCACCAGCAGAGGACAGTTGGAAGGTGAAGCTTTCTTT.

The chain is built from TRBV5-5 and TRBJ1-5, with TRBD1 matching 8 bases. J was trimmed by 2 bases and V by 0 bases; bases with no gene match: 4. Germline loops: CDR1 SGHKS, CDR2 YYEKEE (reference sequence). The CDR3 sequence is 16 residues long. The DNA for the CDR3 is TGTGCCAGCAGCTTGGTTGAGGGACAGGGCAATCAGCCCCAGCATTTT. Protein: CASSLVEGQGNQPQHF.

V and J are TRBV6-5 and TRBJ1-4; 10 bases map to TRBD1. CDR3 length equals 13 residues. The J segment lost 7 bases and the V segment lost 6 bases, leaving 2 bases of the junction unmatched. Germline V gene lookup returns CDR1 MNHEY and CDR2 SVGAGI. CDR3 in amino acids: CASRGQGSEKLFF. CDR3 nucleotide sequence: TGTGCCAGCAGGGGACAGGGGAGTGAAAAACTGTTTTTT.

The chain joins TRBV25-1 to TRBJ1-2; 7 bases map to TRBD1. V lost 6 bases and J lost 6; bases outside the gene matches: 7. The CDR3 has 13 amino acids. Looked up from germline, CDR1 is MGHDK and CDR2 is SYGVNS. This chain's CDR3 is CASSVDRRDGYTF. CDR3 sequence (DNA): TGTGCCAGCAGCGTGGACAGGAGAGATGGCTACACCTTC.

This clone was recorded a few times. The same CDR3 is also encoded by other DNA sequences in this sample. The V and J genes are TRBV30 and TRBJ2-5; 8 nucleotides agree with TRBD1. CDR1 is GTSNPN, CDR2 SVGIG, per germline (reference sequence). The CDR3 has 13 amino acids. With 5 bases clipped from V and 5 bases from J, the junction kept 7 bases outside the gene matches. CDR3 amino acids: CAWDRGRRETQYF. The CDR3 DNA is TGTGCCTGGGACAGGGGACGGCGGGAGACCCAGTACTTC.

V and J are TRBV4-2 and TRBJ2-3; TRBD1 agrees at 9 bases. This CDR3 region has 17 residues. Germline assignment: CDR1 LGHNA and CDR2 YNFKEQ. V trimming: 4 bases; J trimming: 0 bases; junction bases outside the gene matches: 8. In DNA form, the CDR3 reads TGTGCCAGCAGCCCACAGGGGGCGGCAGGTAGCACAGATACGCAGTATTTT. The encoded protein is CASSPQGAAGSTDTQYF.

V gene TRBV10-1 combines with J gene TRBJ2-1; 10 bases agree with TRBD1. The ends lost 4 bases at V and 9 bases at J; junction bases unmatched: 0. Per germline, CDR1 WNHNN and CDR2 SYGVQD (reference sequence). The CDR3 runs to 12 residues. CDR3 sequence (DNA): TGCGCCAGCAGTGGGGACAGGGGTGAGCAGTTCTTC. Its protein is CASSGDRGEQFF.

In this sample, this clone is medium-sized. The V call is TRBV10-3, the J call TRBJ2-2; maybe TRBD2 (5 bases). Germline V lookup: CDR1 ENHRY, CDR2 SYGVKD. CDR3 length equals 16 residues. V was cut by 2 bases and J by 3 bases, with 13 bases left in between. The CDR3 DNA reads TGTGCCATCAGTGAGGTGGGAAGGCGGGACACCGGGGAGCTGTTTTTT. Translated: CAISEVGRRDTGELFF.

The CDR3 nucleotides are TGTGCCAGCAGCCAAGATTCGCCCAGGGTCTTTATCACAGATACGCAGTATTTT. It is translated as CASSQDSPRVFITDTQYF. The chain links TRBV3-1 (or the pseudogene TRBV3-2) to TRBJ2-3; possible D gene TRBD1, 5 bases. The CDR3 runs 18 residues. Germline V gene lookup returns CDR1 LGHDT and CDR2 YNNKEL (reference sequence). V lost 0 bases and J lost 2, with 18 bases in between.